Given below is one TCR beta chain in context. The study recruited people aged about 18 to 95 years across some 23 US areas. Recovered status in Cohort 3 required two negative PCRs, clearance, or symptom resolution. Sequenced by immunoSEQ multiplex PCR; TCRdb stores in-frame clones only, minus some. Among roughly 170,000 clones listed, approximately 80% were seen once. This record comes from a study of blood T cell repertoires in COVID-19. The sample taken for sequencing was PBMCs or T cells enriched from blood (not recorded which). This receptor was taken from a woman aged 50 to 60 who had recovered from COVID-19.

The CDR3 nucleotides are TGTGCCAGCAGTCGAGGGGGTTTGGTCCCAACTAATGAAAAACTGTTTTTT. Its translation is CASSRGGLVPTNEKLFF. The V gene is TRBV27, the J gene TRBJ1-4, with D possibly being TRBD1 (6 bases). Trimming took 5 bases from V and 0 from J, leaving 16 bases between them. The CDR3 runs to 17 residues. Germline-derived CDR1 and CDR2 are MNHEY and SMNVEV (reference sequence).